This record concerns one T cell receptor beta chain sequence. These data belong to a study of T cell changes during pregnancy in multiple sclerosis. Only in-frame clones appear in the TCRdb table, and some are missing; sequencing was by immunoSEQ multiplex PCR. The data contain some 45,000 clones, around 95% of them singletons. Germline V gives CDR1 SGHAT, CDR2 FQNNGV. Trimming removed 2 bases from V and 4 bases from J, with 14 bases in between. This CDR3 comprises 16 residues. The chain recombines TRBV11-2 with TRBJ1-4; the D gene is possibly TRBD1 (6 bases). The origin of this receptor is a female donor with multiple sclerosis, enrolled in a pregnancy study. This material consisted of CD8+ T cells from peripheral blood mononuclear cells, taken in the first trimester of pregnancy. DNA for the CDR3: TGTGCCAGCAGCTTACTCTGGACAGACTTTAATGAAAAACTGTTTTTT. This encodes CASSLLWTDFNEKLFF. Full variable domain (remainder filled in from reference TRBV11-2 and TRBJ1-4): EAGVAQSPRYKIIEKRQSVAFWCNPISGHATLYWYQQILGQGPKLLIQFQNNGVVDDSQLPKDRFSAERLKGVDSTLKIQPAKLEDSAVYLCASSLLWTDFNEKLFFGSGTQLSVL.